Below, one T cell receptor beta chain is given with its context. The antigen is undetermined. Arm-PCR of CDR3 regions with iRepertoire HTBI primers generated TCR beta libraries. TCRdb passed the multiplex PCR reads through MiXCR, listing each CDR3 protein once. The sample contains 400,000 to 500,000 distinct CDR3 sequences, around 20% of which appear only once. The data were obtained in a study of regulatory T cells in long-lasting Graves disease. Study as a whole: Persistence in Graves' disease required over 5 years of antithyroid drugs plus positive TSH receptor antibodies. Points from the study as a whole: The researchers studied only peripheral blood, not thyroid tissue. Repertoires from persistent disease leaned toward TRBV28, TRBJ1-2 and TRBJ2-5. Persistent patients shared 2,700 or so public clonotypes among themselves. Newly diagnosed patients shared fewer, at about a thousand.

This sample's time point: persistent/refractory GD, antithyroid drugs over 5 years with positive TRAb. The TCR library was prepared using RNA isolated from PBMCs. CDR1 is MNHEY and CDR2 is SVGEGT in the germline V gene. The CDR3 has 15 residues. V was cut by 5 bases and J by 4 bases, with 15 bases left in between. The receptor's source is a female donor with Graves disease. The specimen was peripheral blood mononuclear cells (PBMCs), collected when the disease was refractory, from a patient treated with antithyroid drugs. The rearrangement joins TRBV6-2 or TRBV6-3 to TRBJ2-1, with D possibly being TRBD1 (5 bases). Here the CDR3 DNA reads TGTGCCAGCAGTCCAACGGAAGGGGATTACAATGAGCAGTTCTTC. It yields the protein CASSPTEGDYNEQFF.